This record looks at one T cell receptor (beta chain) sequence and its context. Its antigen is currently unknown. This entry is derived from a study of T cell responses to AZD1222 COVID-19 vaccine. General study findings and limits: There were mostly white British donors and more females than males, and clonal diversity was possibly underestimated. Researchers report vaccine-associated CD4 TCRs spanning spike, with dominance at 160-218 and 743-854. Compared with day 0, the breadth and depth of the Spike-specific TCR repertoire rose significantly after two doses of AZD1222.

Trimming removed 2 bases from V and 1 base from J, with 5 bases in between. The CDR3 is 14 residues long. The germline CDR1 and CDR2 sequences are MNHEY and SVGAGI. Only in-frame clones appear in the TCRdb table, and some are missing; sequencing was by immunoSEQ multiplex PCR. This table holds about 150,000 clones, 91% found once. The V and J genes are TRBV6-5 and TRBJ2-2; D is undetermined. The receptor was isolated from an adult who received the AZD1222 COVID-19 vaccine. Sequenced here: peripheral blood, sampled 28 days after the second AZD1222 dose. Here the CDR3 reads CASSYGMNTGELFF. The CDR3 DNA follows: TGTGCCAGCAGTTACGGGATGAACACCGGGGAGCTGTTTTTT.